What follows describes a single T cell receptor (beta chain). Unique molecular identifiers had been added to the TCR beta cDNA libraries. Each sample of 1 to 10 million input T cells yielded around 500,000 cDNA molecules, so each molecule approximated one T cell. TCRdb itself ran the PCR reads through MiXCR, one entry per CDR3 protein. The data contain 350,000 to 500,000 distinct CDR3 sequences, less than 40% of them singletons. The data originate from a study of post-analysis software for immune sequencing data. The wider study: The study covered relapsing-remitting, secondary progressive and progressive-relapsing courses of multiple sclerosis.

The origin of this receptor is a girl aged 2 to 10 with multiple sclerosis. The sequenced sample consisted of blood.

Here the CDR3 DNA reads TGCGCCAGCAGCGCTGGACAGGGGATTGAAGCTTTCTTT. Translating gives CASSAGQGIEAFF. V usage is TRBV5-1 and J usage is TRBJ1-1; 9 positions agree with TRBD1. After removal of 4 bases from V and 7 bases from J, the junction contained 5 bases not matched to a gene. Germline-derived CDR1 and CDR2 are SGHRS and YFSETQ. The CDR3 covers 13 residues.